These 10 T cell receptor beta chains came from one sample sequenced in a study of Ad26.COV2.S vaccination and SARS-CoV-2 variants. The treatment is: 19 received Ad26.COV2.S at low or high dose, single or two shots; five or six received placebo; per-sample allocation not given. Sampling took place 63 days after the first vaccine or placebo injection. Measured with immunoSEQ multiplex PCR; TCRdb has only the in-frame clones, and not every one. The sample consists of around 300,000 clones, about 88% of them appearing once. This specimen was peripheral blood, taken in a trial of Ad26.COV2.S vaccine versus placebo. The receptors stem from a person between 18 and 65 years old who received the Ad26.COV2.S COVID-19 vaccine or a placebo.

The genes are TRBV3-1 (or the pseudogene TRBV3-2) and TRBJ2-4; D is ambiguous. The ends were cut back, 0 bases at V and 2 bases at J, with 2 bases in the middle. CDR1 and CDR2 (germline): LGHDT, YNNKEL (reference sequence). CDR3 size: 13 residues. As DNA, the CDR3 is TGTGCCAGCAGCCAAGATACCAAAAACATTCAGTACTTC. As protein: CASSQDTKNIQYF.

The chain recombines TRBV18 with TRBJ1-5; tentatively, D is TRBD1 (6 bases). V lost 3 bases and J 7 bases, leaving 16 bases between the germline ends. The CDR3 has 15 amino acids. Germline values: CDR1 KGHSH, CDR2 LQKENI. In nucleotides, the CDR3 is TGTGCCAGCTCACCTCCCCCGGGGGGCACACAGCCCCAGCATTTT. Translation: CASSPPPGGTQPQHF.

Remarks on this clone: The sample has other DNA sequences that encode this CDR3 too. This sequence joins TRBV4-3 and TRBJ2-1, with 7 bases lining up with TRBD2. Germline loops: CDR1 LGHNA, CDR2 YSLEER. The V gene end was trimmed by 0 bases and the J gene end by 6 bases; junction bases not matched to a gene: 5. This CDR3 spans 15 amino acids. In DNA form, the CDR3 reads TGCGCCAGCAGCCAAGATTCTAGCGGAGGCAATGAGCAGTTCTTC. Protein sequence: CASSQDSSGGNEQFF.

V is TRBV19 and J is TRBJ2-6, with D possibly matching TRBD2 (5 bases). Germline V gene lookup returns CDR1 LNHDA and CDR2 SQIVND (reference sequence). This CDR3 is built from 15 residues. Trimming pared 3 bases from V and 1 base from J, leaving 7 bases between. Here the CDR3 DNA reads TGTGCCAGTAGTATCTGGGAGTCTGGGGCCAACGTCCTGACTTTC. It yields the protein CASSIWESGANVLTF.

The chain is built from TRBV11-2 and TRBJ1-4; tentatively, D is TRBD1 (5 bases). This CDR3 has 14 amino acids. Germline CDR1 and CDR2: SGHAT and FQNNGV. Deletions cut 5 bases from V and 3 bases from J, with 10 bases between. The CDR3 protein is CASSRGVANEKLFF. The CDR3 DNA is TGTGCCAGCAGCAGGGGAGTTGCTAATGAAAAACTGTTTTTT.

This clone was counted only a few times. This chain joins TRBV28 and TRBJ2-2, with D possibly being TRBD2 (5 bases). The V gene's germline CDR1 is MDHEN and CDR2 SYDVKM. Trimming stripped 3 bases from V and 7 bases from J, with 12 bases between. CDR3 length equals 14 residues. The CDR3 nucleotides are TGTGCCAGCAGTTTGGCGCAGGCGGGCGGGGAGCTGTTTTTT. Translating gives CASSLAQAGGELFF. The variable domain in full, with the rest retrieved from reference TRBV28 and TRBJ2-2, is DVKVTQSSRYLVKRTGEKVFLECVQDMDHENMFWYRQDPGLGLRLIYFSYDVKMKEKGDIPEGYSVSREKKERFSLILESASTNQTSMYLCASSLAQAGGELFFGEGSRLTVL.

This sequence joins TRBV3-1 (or the pseudogene TRBV3-2) and TRBJ2-1, with D perhaps given as TRBD1 or TRBD2 (6 bases each). The CDR3 covers 15 residues. Deletions cut 2 bases from V and 8 bases from J, with 16 bases between. Germline CDR1 and CDR2: LGHDT and YNNKEL (reference sequence). The CDR3: CASSQRRGGIDEQFF. CDR3 sequence (DNA): TGTGCCAGCAGCCAACGGAGAGGGGGGATCGATGAGCAGTTCTTC.

This chain connects TRBV6-2 or TRBV6-3 to TRBJ1-4, with TRBD1 identical over 9 bases. CDR1 and CDR2 (germline): MNHEY, SVGEGT. V lost 3 bases to trimming and J lost 6 bases; unmatched junction nucleotides: 14. The CDR3 is made up of 18 amino acids. CDR3 protein: CASSYQGTGNKEYEKLFF. In DNA form, the CDR3 reads TGTGCCAGCAGTTATCAAGGGACAGGGAACAAGGAATATGAAAAACTGTTTTTT.

As DNA, the CDR3 is TGTGCCAGCAGCGTAGGGAATTTGAATCAGCCCCAGCATTTT. Residues: CASSVGNLNQPQHF. The chain recombines TRBV9 with TRBJ1-5; no clear D gene. The V and J ends lost 0 bases and 4 bases respectively, with 8 bases between them. The germline gives CDR1 SGDLS, CDR2 YYNGEE. The CDR3 sequence is 14 residues long.

The chain links TRBV7-2 to TRBJ2-7, with 8 bases identical to TRBD2. Germline V gene sequence: CDR1 SGHTA, CDR2 FQGNSA. This CDR3 is 16 amino acids long. Trimming cost V 1 base and J 4 bases; bases outside gene matches: 9. The chain's CDR3 is CASSLGSGGGRYEQYF. CDR3 bases: TGTGCCAGCAGCTTAGGATCAGGCGGGGGGAGGTACGAGCAGTACTTC.